Below, 32 T cell receptor beta chains from the same sample are listed, as sequenced in a study of blood T cell repertoires in COVID-19 (dated by TCRdb to about 2020). Library creation used the immunoSEQ multiplex PCR assay. TCRdb re-hosts the immuneACCESS table, in-frame sequences only. Its copies lack some clones; in the studies checked, an unresolved V gene accounts for under half of them, and the cause for the rest is not known. Across this sample there are fewer than 250,000 clones, with about nine tenths seen only once. Roughly 1.7% of the sample comes from the top ten. Sequenced: peripheral blood. Receptor source: an older man with acute or convalescent COVID-19.

The V gene is TRBV6-1, the J gene TRBJ2-2, with 7 bases fitting TRBD2. V lost 2 bases and J lost 4; bases outside the gene matches: 7. The CDR3 has 16 amino acids. Per the germline V gene, CDR1 is MNHNS and CDR2 is SASEGT. CDR3 DNA: TGTGCCAGCAGTGAAAGTCTGGGGGGGATCACCGGGGAGCTGTTTTTT. Translated, it gives CASSESLGGITGELFF.

This clone was counted a single time. The chain is built from TRBV19 and TRBJ2-7; 7 bases line up with TRBD1. With 3 bases clipped from V and 4 bases from J, the junction kept 9 bases outside the gene matches. Germline-derived CDR1 and CDR2 are LNHDA and SQIVND (reference sequence). This CDR3 is built from 15 residues. CDR3 nucleotide sequence: TGTGCCAGTAGTATGAGAACAGGGGTTTTATACGAGCAGTACTTC. Protein: CASSMRTGVLYEQYF.

The chain couples TRBV27 to TRBJ2-1; possibly TRBD2 for D (6 bases). CDR1 is MNHEY and CDR2 is SMNVEV in the germline V gene (reference sequence). This CDR3 is built from 16 residues. V lost 1 base and J 1 base, leaving 11 bases between the germline ends. The CDR3 is CASSLYERASYNEQFF. CDR3 sequence (DNA): TGTGCCAGCAGTTTATACGAGCGGGCATCCTACAATGAGCAGTTCTTC.

The chain uses TRBV12-3 or TRBV12-4 and TRBJ1-1; no firm D call. The V and J ends lost 6 bases and 8 bases respectively, with 10 bases between them. The CDR3 loop spans 11 amino acids. The CDR3 coding sequence is TGTGCCAGCAGCCCTAACTGGGAAGCTTTCTTT. Translating gives CASSPNWEAFF.

This chain uses TRBV30 with TRBJ1-5, with a possible D match to TRBD1 (5 bases). The CDR3 contains 15 residues. Trimming left V 1 base short and J 6 bases short, with 16 bases between. The germline CDR1 and CDR2 sequences are GTSNPN and SVGIG (reference sequence). CDR3: CAWSGGQGIRQPQHF. The CDR3 DNA reads TGTGCCTGGAGTGGGGGTCAGGGTATCCGTCAGCCCCAGCATTTT.

The chain carries TRBV27 and TRBJ2-2; unclear D gene. The CDR3 extends over 15 amino acids. V lost 4 bases and J 8 bases, leaving 17 bases between the germline ends. Germline values: CDR1 MNHEY, CDR2 SMNVEV (reference sequence). Here the CDR3 reads CASSYTYPEVGELFF. In nucleotides, the CDR3 is TGTGCCAGCAGTTACACATACCCTGAGGTTGGGGAGCTGTTTTTT.

CDR3 DNA sequence: TGTGCCAGCAGCTTAGGCGAAAGCGGGAGTTTTTACGGGGAGCTGTTTTTT. Encoded protein: CASSLGESGSFYGELFF. The gene calls are TRBV13 and TRBJ2-2; 8 bases align to TRBD2. Looked up from germline, CDR1 is PRHDT and CDR2 is FYEKMQ (reference sequence). Germline trimming cut 0 bases from V and 7 bases from J; bases unmatched to any gene: 10. This CDR3 region has 17 residues.

The J gene is TRBJ2-3, the V gene TRBV27; 8 nucleotides align to TRBD1. The CDR3 covers 12 residues. Trimming at V came to 6 bases and at J to 14 bases, leaving 10 bases not matched to a gene. In germline, CDR1 is MNHEY, CDR2 SMNVEV (reference sequence). The CDR3 coding sequence is TGTGCCAGCAGCCTAGGGACAGGCAAACGGTATTTT. Protein product: CASSLGTGKRYF.

This clone was detected only once. The V gene is TRBV7-3, the J gene TRBJ2-3; D gene uncertain. Germline-derived CDR1 and CDR2 are SGHTA and FQGTGA. V was pared by 1 base and J by 3 bases, with 11 bases between. The CDR3 length is 15 residues. CDR3 DNA sequence: TGTGCCAGCAGCTTAAGGGCAGTACAGACAGATACGCAGTATTTT. It yields the protein CASSLRAVQTDTQYF.

This chain joins TRBV11-2 and TRBJ1-2, with 7 nucleotides matching TRBD1. The junction had 4 bases not matched to a gene; V was cut back by 5 bases and J by 4 bases. Per the germline V gene, CDR1 is SGHAT and CDR2 is FQNNGV. The CDR3 length is 13 residues. CDR3 in amino acids: CASSLGQPYGYTF. The CDR3 region has the DNA TGTGCCAGCAGCCTGGGACAGCCCTATGGCTACACCTTC. The complete variable domain, with remaining parts taken from reference TRBV11-2 and TRBJ1-2, reads EAGVAQSPRYKIIEKRQSVAFWCNPISGHATLYWYQQILGQGPKLLIQFQNNGVVDDSQLPKDRFSAERLKGVDSTLKIQPAKLEDSAVYLCASSLGQPYGYTFGSGTRLTVV.

V usage is TRBV4-3 and J usage is TRBJ1-5, with D possibly matching TRBD1 (5 bases). The CDR3 length is 14 residues. Germline V gene lookup returns CDR1 LGHNA and CDR2 YSLEER. The ends were cut back, 0 bases at V and 8 bases at J, with 11 bases in the middle. The CDR3, as DNA: TGCGCCAGCAGCCAAGATCAGGGCTTGGAGCCCCAGCATTTT. Translation: CASSQDQGLEPQHF.

The chain employs TRBV5-8 and TRBJ1-6, with D uncertain. CDR3 length: 13 amino acids. V was pared by 3 bases and J by 10 bases, with 11 bases between. Germline V lookup: CDR1 SGHTS, CDR2 YDEGEE. The CDR3 DNA follows: TGTGCCAGCAGCTCATACCCGGGGTCACCCCTCCACTTT. Translation: CASSSYPGSPLHF.

This chain joins TRBV6-1 and TRBJ1-6, with a tentative D call TRBD1 (6 bases). Between the trimmed V and J ends, which lost 3 bases and 7 bases, there was a span of 16 bases. The CDR3 is 16 residues long. The germline V gene has CDR1 MNHNS and CDR2 SASEGT. The CDR3 region is CASSDLRDTRNSPLHF. As DNA, the CDR3 is TGTGCCAGCAGTGATCTCCGGGACACCCGGAATTCACCCCTCCACTTT.

The rearrangement links TRBV27 to TRBJ1-1; D ambiguous. Germline CDR1 MNHEY, CDR2 SMNVEV (reference sequence). The CDR3 length is 13 residues. V gave up 5 bases and J gave up 4 bases, with 11 bases separating them. CDR3 sequence reads: CASSPHFGTEAFF. The CDR3 nucleotides are TGTGCCAGCAGTCCGCATTTCGGCACTGAAGCTTTCTTT.

The V and J genes are TRBV27 and TRBJ2-5; TRBD2 matches at 10 bases. After removal of 6 bases from V and 6 bases from J, the junction contained 10 bases not matched to a gene. Germline V gives CDR1 MNHEY, CDR2 SMNVEV (reference sequence). The length of the CDR3 is 15 residues. The CDR3 loop reads CASRRAGGSRQTQYF. DNA of the CDR3: TGTGCCAGCAGGCGAGCGGGAGGGTCACGGCAGACCCAGTACTTC.

The chain uses TRBV18 and TRBJ2-7; D remains ambiguous. Germline loops: CDR1 KGHSH, CDR2 LQKENI. The CDR3 contains 11 residues. Trimming took 4 bases from V and 5 from J, leaving 6 bases between them. CDR3 nucleotides: TGTGCCAGCTCACACGAGGACGAGCAGTACTTC. This sequence encodes CASSHEDEQYF. Using reference TRBV18 and TRBJ2-7 for the parts outside the CDR3, the full variable domain is NAGVMQNPRHLVRRRGQEARLRCSPMKGHSHVYWYRQLPEEGLKFMVYLQKENIIDESGMPKERFSAEFPKEGPSILRIQQVVRGDSAAYFCASSHEDEQYFGPGTRLTVT.

This chain joins TRBV11-2 and TRBJ2-1, with TRBD1 matching over 7 bases. The germline CDR1 and CDR2 sequences are SGHAT and FQNNGV. J lost 4 bases, V lost 3 bases, and 9 bases had no gene match. The CDR3 extends over 16 amino acids. The CDR3 region has the DNA TGTGCCAGCAGCTTCTATCGTGGGACAGATTACAATGAGCAGTTCTTC. This codes for CASSFYRGTDYNEQFF.

This rearrangement joins TRBV28 to TRBJ2-7; D is possibly TRBD2 (6 bases). This CDR3 is 15 amino acids long. V lost 5 bases and J lost 4, with 18 bases in between. Looked up from germline, CDR1 is MDHEN and CDR2 is SYDVKM. The CDR3 protein is CASSPRGSGGYEQYF. The CDR3, as DNA: TGTGCCAGCAGTCCTCGGGGGTCCGGAGGATACGAGCAGTACTTC.

Regarding this clone: This sample also contains other DNA sequences that code for the same CDR3. V and J are TRBV2 and TRBJ2-7; 9 positions match TRBD1. V lost 6 bases to trimming and J lost 4 bases; unmatched junction nucleotides: 4. Germline-derived CDR1 and CDR2 are SNHLY and FYNNEI. The CDR3 length is 13 residues. In DNA form, the CDR3 reads TGTGCCAGCAGGGGACAGGGTTGGTACGAGCAGTACTTC. This codes for CASRGQGWYEQYF.

The rearrangement links TRBV5-1 to TRBJ1-4; 8 bases agree with TRBD1. V lost 4 bases, J lost 6 bases, and 8 bases stayed unmatched. Germline CDR1 SGHRS, CDR2 YFSETQ. The CDR3 is made up of 15 amino acids. This CDR3 is CASSEQGARDEKLFF. The CDR3 DNA reads as TGCGCCAGCAGCGAGCAGGGGGCGCGTGATGAAAAACTGTTTTTT.

The chain joins TRBV6-5 to TRBJ1-1; D perhaps matches TRBD1 (5 bases). CDR3 length equals 14 residues. CDR1 is MNHEY and CDR2 is SVGAGI in the germline V gene. Trimming removed 11 bases from V and 5 bases from J, with 21 bases in between. The CDR3 nucleotides are TGTGCCTCTCGTTCGGGGGAGGTGCTGACTGAAGCTTTCTTT. Translating it yields CASRSGEVLTEAFF.

The chain carries TRBV3-1 (or the pseudogene TRBV3-2) and TRBJ2-1; D is unresolved. The CDR3 runs 14 residues. The ends were cut back, 2 bases at V and 10 bases at J, with 15 bases in the middle. Looked up from germline, CDR1 is LGHDT and CDR2 is YNNKEL (reference sequence). The CDR3 region has the DNA TGTGCCAGCAGCCAACGGTCAACCCGCGCCGAGCAGTTCTTC. This translates into CASSQRSTRAEQFF.

The chain has TRBV6-2 or TRBV6-3 and TRBJ2-3; 9 bases are a match to TRBD1. The V and J ends lost 4 bases and 4 bases, in that order; junction bases with no gene match: 9. The CDR3 covers 16 residues. Germline V gene data show CDR1 as MNHEY and CDR2 as SVGEGT. The DNA for the CDR3 is TGTGCCAGCAGTTTGGGGACAGGGTTTCTGGCAGATACGCAGTATTTT. Translated, it gives CASSLGTGFLADTQYF.

V is TRBV30 and J is TRBJ2-1, with 8 bases fitting TRBD2. J was trimmed by 8 bases and V by 2 bases; bases with no gene match: 8. Germline V gene sequence: CDR1 GTSNPN, CDR2 SVGIG (reference sequence). This CDR3 comprises 14 residues. The CDR3 DNA sequence: TGTGCCTGGAGTATTCAGAGCGGGAGTTATGAGCAGTTCTTC. Amino acids: CAWSIQSGSYEQFF.

V usage is TRBV4-2 and J usage is TRBJ2-3; TRBD2 matches 7 bases. This CDR3 has 15 amino acids. CDR1 and CDR2 from the germline V gene are LGHNA and YNFKEQ. Trimming removed 3 bases from V and 3 bases from J; junction bases left unmatched: 6. The DNA for the CDR3 is TGTGCCAGCAGCCAGCGGGGAGGGCCGACAGATACGCAGTATTTT. Its translation is CASSQRGGPTDTQYF.

The rearrangement uses TRBV5-1 and TRBJ2-1; 9 bases agree with TRBD2. Germline CDR1 and CDR2: SGHRS and YFSETQ. The CDR3 is made up of 14 amino acids. The V and J ends lost 6 bases and 5 bases, in that order; junction bases with no gene match: 6. For the CDR3, the DNA is TGCGCCAGCAAAGAGCTAGCGGGGAACAATGAGCAGTTCTTC. This codes for CASKELAGNNEQFF.

The genes are TRBV27 and TRBJ1-6; perhaps TRBD1 as D (6 bases). V was shortened by 2 bases and J by 0 bases, with 14 bases between the two germline ends. Germline lookup yields CDR1 MNHEY and CDR2 SMNVEV (reference sequence). The CDR3 sequence is 18 residues long. CDR3 nucleotide sequence: TGTGCCAGCAGTTTAGAAGGGGGTGTGGGCTCCTATAATTCACCCCTCCACTTT. Its translation is CASSLEGGVGSYNSPLHF.

J is TRBJ1-6 and V is TRBV14; D is ambiguous. Looked up from germline, CDR1 is SGHDN and CDR2 is FVKESK. V was pared by 6 bases and J by 2 bases, with 11 bases between. The CDR3 spans 15 residues. CDR3 in amino acids: CASSPKFPYNSPLHF. CDR3 DNA sequence: TGTGCCAGCAGTCCTAAATTTCCCTATAATTCACCCCTCCACTTT.

This clone turned up a few times. The chain combines TRBV9 with TRBJ2-7; the D is unclear. The CDR3 consists of 15 residues. Germline assignment: CDR1 SGDLS and CDR2 YYNGEE. V was cut by 3 bases and J by 4 bases, with 17 bases left in between. As DNA, the CDR3 is TGTGCCAGCAGCGCGGCGGCCAGCAAAACTTACGAGCAGTACTTC. This gives the protein CASSAAASKTYEQYF.

V and J are TRBV6-1 and TRBJ2-5; 11 bases map to TRBD2. The germline CDR1 and CDR2 sequences are MNHNS and SASEGT. The CDR3 runs 16 residues. The ends lost 3 bases at V and 4 bases at J; junction bases unmatched: 7. The CDR3 DNA follows: TGTGCCAGCAGTGACACTAGCGGGGGAAAAACAGAGACCCAGTACTTC. It codes for CASSDTSGGKTETQYF.

The rearrangement uses TRBV19 and TRBJ2-1; D unclear. Germline V lookup: CDR1 LNHDA, CDR2 SQIVND (reference sequence). The germline V and J ends were trimmed by 4 bases and 0 bases, with 13 bases remaining between them. CDR3 size: 16 residues. The CDR3 loop is CASSTAAVSSYNEQFF. CDR3 nucleotide sequence: TGTGCCAGTAGTACGGCGGCGGTAAGCTCCTACAATGAGCAGTTCTTC.

The chain employs TRBV4-1 and TRBJ2-1; 7 bases are a match to TRBD2. CDR1 and CDR2 (germline): MGHRA, YSYEKL. The CDR3 totals 15 residues. The J segment lost 0 bases and the V segment lost 4 bases, leaving 3 bases of the junction unmatched. This chain's CDR3 is CASSLWGGSYNEQFF. The CDR3, as DNA: TGCGCCAGCAGCCTCTGGGGGGGCTCCTACAATGAGCAGTTCTTC.